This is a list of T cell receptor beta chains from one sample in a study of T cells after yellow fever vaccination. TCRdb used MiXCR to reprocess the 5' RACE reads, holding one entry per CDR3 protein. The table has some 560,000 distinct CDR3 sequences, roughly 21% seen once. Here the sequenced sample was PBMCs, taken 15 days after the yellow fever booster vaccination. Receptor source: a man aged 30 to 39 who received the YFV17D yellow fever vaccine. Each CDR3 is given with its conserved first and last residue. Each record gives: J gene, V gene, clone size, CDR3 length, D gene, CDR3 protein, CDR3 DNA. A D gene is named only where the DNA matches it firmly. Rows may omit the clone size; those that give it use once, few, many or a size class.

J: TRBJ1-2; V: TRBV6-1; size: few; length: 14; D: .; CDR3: CASSNAHRSYGYTF; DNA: TGTGCCAGCAGTAATGCCCACCGATCCTATGGCTACACCTTC
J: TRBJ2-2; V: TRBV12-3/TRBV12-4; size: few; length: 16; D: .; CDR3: CASSPQTPAGTGELFF; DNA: TGTGCCAGCAGTCCACAAACCCCTGCGGGGACCGGGGAGCTGTTTTTT
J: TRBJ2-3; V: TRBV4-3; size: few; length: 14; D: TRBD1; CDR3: CASSRDRETDTQYF; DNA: TGCGCCAGCAGCCGTGACAGGGAAACAGATACGCAGTATTTT
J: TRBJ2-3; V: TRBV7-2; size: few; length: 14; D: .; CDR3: CASSVDYLRDTQYF; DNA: TGTGCCAGCAGCGTCGACTACTTAAGGGATACGCAGTATTTT
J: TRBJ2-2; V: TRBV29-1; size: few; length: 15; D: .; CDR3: CSVDGEGAQTGELFF; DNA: TGCAGCGTTGATGGGGAGGGGGCACAAACCGGGGAGCTGTTTTTT
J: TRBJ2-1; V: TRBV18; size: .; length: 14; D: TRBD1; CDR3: CASSGQGISDEQFF; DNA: TGTGCCAGCTCAGGACAGGGGATATCGGACGAGCAGTTCTTC
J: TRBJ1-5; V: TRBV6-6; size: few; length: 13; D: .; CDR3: CASRQGVMEPQHF; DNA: TGTGCCAGCAGACAGGGAGTGATGGAGCCCCAGCATTTT
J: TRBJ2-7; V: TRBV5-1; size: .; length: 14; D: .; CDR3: CASSFGTTLYEQYF; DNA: TGCGCCAGCAGCTTCGGGACAACGCTCTACGAGCAGTACTTC
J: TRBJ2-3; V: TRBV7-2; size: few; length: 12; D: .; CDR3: CASSFGQPTQYF; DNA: TGTGCCAGCAGCTTTGGACAGCCCACGCAGTATTTT
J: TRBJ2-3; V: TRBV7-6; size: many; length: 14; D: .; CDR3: CASSLPASTDTQYF; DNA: TGTGCCAGCAGCTTGCCTGCTAGCACAGATACGCAGTATTTT
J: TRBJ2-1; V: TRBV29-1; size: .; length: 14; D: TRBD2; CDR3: CSVVPSGRYNEQFF; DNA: TGCAGCGTTGTCCCTAGCGGGAGATACAATGAGCAGTTCTTC
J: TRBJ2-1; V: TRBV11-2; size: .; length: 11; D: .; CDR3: CASSPQFEQFF; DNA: TGTGCCAGCAGCCCACAGTTTGAGCAGTTCTTC
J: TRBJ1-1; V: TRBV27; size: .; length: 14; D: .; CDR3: CASSSWGRNTEAFF; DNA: TGTGCCAGCAGTTCATGGGGTAGGAACACTGAAGCTTTCTTT
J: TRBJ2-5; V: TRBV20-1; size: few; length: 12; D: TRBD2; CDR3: CSALTSGETQYF; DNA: TGCAGTGCATTAACTAGCGGGGAGACCCAGTACTTC
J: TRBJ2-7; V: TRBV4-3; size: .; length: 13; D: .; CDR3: CASSPRSGYEQYF; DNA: TGCGCCAGCAGCCCCCGCAGCGGTTACGAGCAGTACTTC
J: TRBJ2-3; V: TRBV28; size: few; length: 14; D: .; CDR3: CAMGTGLVGGTQYF; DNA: TGTGCCATGGGCACCGGGTTGGTAGGCGGTACGCAGTATTTT
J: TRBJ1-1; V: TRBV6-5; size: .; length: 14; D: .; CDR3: CASSYSGESPEAFF; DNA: TGTGCCAGCAGTTACTCAGGGGAATCACCCGAAGCTTTCTTT
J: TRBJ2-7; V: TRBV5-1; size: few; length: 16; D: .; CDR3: CASSLDSFGAPYEQYF; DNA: TGCGCCAGCAGCTTGGACTCCTTTGGCGCGCCCTACGAGCAGTACTTC
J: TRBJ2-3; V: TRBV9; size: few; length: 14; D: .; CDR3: CASSASFRTDTQYF; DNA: TGTGCCAGCAGCGCCTCTTTTCGCACAGATACGCAGTATTTT
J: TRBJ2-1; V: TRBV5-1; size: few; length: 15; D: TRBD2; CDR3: CASSLDAGGPNEQFF; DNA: TGCGCCAGCAGCTTGGACGCGGGGGGGCCCAATGAGCAGTTCTTC
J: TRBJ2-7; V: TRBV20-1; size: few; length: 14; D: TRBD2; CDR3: CSARPQREYYEQYF; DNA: TGCAGTGCTCGCCCCCAGCGGGAGTATTACGAGCAGTACTTC
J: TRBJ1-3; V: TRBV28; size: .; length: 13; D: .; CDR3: CASSWGRGYTIYF; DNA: TGTGCCAGCAGTTGGGGGCGCGGGTACACCATATATTTT
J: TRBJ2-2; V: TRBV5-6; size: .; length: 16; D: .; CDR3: CASSFLGEANTGELFF; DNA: TGTGCCAGCAGCTTCCTGGGGGAGGCGAACACCGGGGAGCTGTTTTTT
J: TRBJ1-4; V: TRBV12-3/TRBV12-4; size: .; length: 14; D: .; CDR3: CASSPRSRGEKLFF; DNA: TGTGCCAGCAGTCCCCGTTCTCGAGGTGAAAAACTGTTTTTT
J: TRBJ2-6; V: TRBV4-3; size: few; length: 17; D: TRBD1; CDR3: CASSQDAGGVGANVLTF; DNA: TGCGCCAGCAGCCAAGACGCAGGGGGCGTGGGGGCCAACGTCCTGACTTTC
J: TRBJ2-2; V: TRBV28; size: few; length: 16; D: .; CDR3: CASSFLGGERSGELFF; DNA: TGTGCCAGCAGTTTCTTGGGGGGCGAGAGGTCCGGGGAGCTGTTTTTT
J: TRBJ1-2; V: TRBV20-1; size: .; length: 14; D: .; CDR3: CSARSFQGLYGYTF; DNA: TGCAGTGCTAGATCCTTCCAGGGACTCTATGGCTACACCTTC
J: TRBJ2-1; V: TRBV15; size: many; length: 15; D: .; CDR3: CATSRSIRTYNEQFF; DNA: TGTGCCACCAGCAGATCTATTAGGACCTACAATGAGCAGTTCTTC
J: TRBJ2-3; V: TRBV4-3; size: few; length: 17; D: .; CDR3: CASIGYGGEWYTDTQYF; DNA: TGCGCCAGCATTGGTTACGGGGGAGAGTGGTACACAGATACGCAGTATTTT
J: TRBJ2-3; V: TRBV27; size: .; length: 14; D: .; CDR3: CASNRGTITDTQYF; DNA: TGTGCCAGCAATCGCGGGACCATCACAGATACGCAGTATTTT
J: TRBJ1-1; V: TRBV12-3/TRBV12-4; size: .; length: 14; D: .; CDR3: CASVGAGAGTEAFF; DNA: TGTGCCAGCGTGGGGGCGGGGGCGGGCACTGAAGCTTTCTTT
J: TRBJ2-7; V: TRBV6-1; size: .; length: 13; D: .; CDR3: CASSRVWYDEQYF; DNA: TGTGCCAGCAGCAGGGTCTGGTACGACGAGCAGTACTTC
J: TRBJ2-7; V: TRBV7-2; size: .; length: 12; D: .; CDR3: CASTQEGYEQYF; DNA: TGTGCCAGCACCCAAGAGGGGTACGAGCAGTACTTC
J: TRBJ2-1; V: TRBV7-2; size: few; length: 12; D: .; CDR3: CASFLGGNEQFF; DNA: TGTGCCAGCTTTTTGGGGGGCAATGAGCAGTTCTTC
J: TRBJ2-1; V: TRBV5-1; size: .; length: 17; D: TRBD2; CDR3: CASSSPLTSGIDNEQFF; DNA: TGCGCCAGCAGCTCACCACTGACTAGCGGGATAGACAATGAGCAGTTCTTC
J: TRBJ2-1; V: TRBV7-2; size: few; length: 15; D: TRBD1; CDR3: CASSQQGSSYNEQFF; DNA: TGTGCCAGCAGTCAACAGGGGAGCTCCTACAATGAGCAGTTCTTC
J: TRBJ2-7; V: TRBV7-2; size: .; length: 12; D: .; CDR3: CASSTSLGEQYF; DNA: TGTGCCAGCAGCACCTCCTTAGGGGAGCAGTACTTC
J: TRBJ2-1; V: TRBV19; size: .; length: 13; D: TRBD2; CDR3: CASRSSGRNEQFF; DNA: TGTGCCAGTAGATCTAGCGGGAGAAATGAGCAGTTCTTC
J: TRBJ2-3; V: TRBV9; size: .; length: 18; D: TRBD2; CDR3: CASSVGGLAGGITDTQYF; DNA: TGTGCCAGCAGCGTAGGTGGACTAGCGGGAGGCATCACAGATACGCAGTATTTT
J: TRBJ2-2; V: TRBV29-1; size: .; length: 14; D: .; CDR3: CSVEGPAGVGELFF; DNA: TGCAGCGTTGAAGGCCCGGCCGGGGTCGGGGAGCTGTTTTTT
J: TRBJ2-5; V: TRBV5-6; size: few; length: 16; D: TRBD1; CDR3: CASSLLGQRLQETQYF; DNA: TGTGCCAGCAGCTTGTTGGGACAGAGATTACAAGAGACCCAGTACTTC
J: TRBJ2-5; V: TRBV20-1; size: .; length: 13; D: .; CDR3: CSARVSTAMTQYF; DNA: TGCAGTGCCCGCGTGTCGACAGCCATGACCCAGTACTTC
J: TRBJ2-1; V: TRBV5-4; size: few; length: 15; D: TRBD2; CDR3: CASSLGEGPYNEQFF; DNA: TGTGCCAGCAGCTTGGGGGAGGGCCCCTACAATGAGCAGTTCTTC
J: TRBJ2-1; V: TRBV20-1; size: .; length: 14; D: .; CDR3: CSAREGTSYNEQFF; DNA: TGCAGTGCTAGAGAGGGGACATCCTACAATGAGCAGTTCTTC
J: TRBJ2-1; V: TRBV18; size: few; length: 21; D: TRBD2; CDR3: CASSPTPLLAGGLLSGNEQFF; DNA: TGTGCCAGCTCACCGACCCCCCTACTAGCGGGAGGCCTCCTTTCGGGCAATGAGCAGTTCTTC